This T cell receptor beta chain was profiled in a study of response to subunit inactivated influenza vaccine. General study points: Few additional T cells are recruited per seasonal influenza vaccination, authors suggested.

Details on this clonotype: Its antigen is not identified.

Trimming left V 0 bases short and J 6 bases short, with 12 bases between. Germline V gene data show CDR1 as GTSNPN and CDR2 as SVGIG (reference sequence). CDR3 length equals 14 residues. TCRdb reanalysed the RT-PCR reads using MiXCR and keeps one entry per CDR3 protein. The table shows roughly 760,000 distinct CDR3 sequences, with around 20% occurring only once. V gene TRBV30 combines with J gene TRBJ2-1, with D perhaps TRBD2 (6 bases). The sequencing used PBMCs from blood, collected 5 days after vaccination. The receptor's source is a middle-aged man who received an inactivated influenza vaccine. The CDR3 region has the DNA TGTGCCTGGAGTGTGCTTGGAGGGAGCAATGAGCAGTTCTTC. It is translated as CAWSVLGGSNEQFF.